This is a list of T cell receptor beta chains from one sample in a study of blood T cell repertoires in COVID-19. Profiling relied on immunoSEQ multiplex PCR, and the TCRdb table lists in-frame clones only, not all of them. This sample has some 200,000 clones, with 86% found just once. Sequencing was done on a sample of peripheral blood. The receptors were gathered from a woman aged 45-59 years with acute or convalescent COVID-19. CDR3s include the opening cysteine and the closing phenylalanine or tryptophan. Fields, in order: clone size, D gene, J gene, V gene, CDR3 DNA, CDR3 protein. The D gene is left open where the match is weak. Rows give clone size only sometimes, using once, few, many, or a class for an expanded clone.

clone size: -
D gene: -
J gene: TRBJ2-7
V gene: TRBV21-1
CDR3 DNA: TGTGCCAGCAGCCCTCGGACAGGGGCCGTCTTACATAATTCCTACGAGCAGTACTTC
CDR3 protein: CASSPRTGAVLHNSYEQYF

clone size: -
D gene: -
J gene: TRBJ1-5
V gene: TRBV6-5
CDR3 DNA: TGTGCCAGCAGTTACGGCCCTAGCAATCAGCCCCAGCATTTT
CDR3 protein: CASSYGPSNQPQHF

clone size: -
D gene: TRBD1
J gene: TRBJ2-7
V gene: TRBV14
CDR3 DNA: TGTGCCAGCAGCCGCCGACAGGGAAGGAGCTACGAGCAGTACTTC
CDR3 protein: CASSRRQGRSYEQYF

clone size: -
D gene: -
J gene: TRBJ1-2
V gene: TRBV19
CDR3 DNA: TGTGCCAGTAGCCCAGGTACCCAGCTAGCTATTGGCTACACCTTC
CDR3 protein: CASSPGTQLAIGYTF

clone size: -
D gene: -
J gene: TRBJ2-6
V gene: TRBV19
CDR3 DNA: TGTGCCAGTATGCGCCAGGTCTTTGGGGCCAACGTCCTGACTTTC
CDR3 protein: CASMRQVFGANVLTF

clone size: -
D gene: -
J gene: TRBJ2-2
V gene: TRBV24-1
CDR3 DNA: TGTGCCACCGGCCCGGGACACGGCACCGGGGAGCTGTTTTTT
CDR3 protein: CATGPGHGTGELFF

clone size: few
D gene: -
J gene: TRBJ1-5
V gene: TRBV18
CDR3 DNA: TGTGCCAGCTCACTCAACGGCGGAGGCGAAACGGGCAATCAGCCCCAGCATTTT
CDR3 protein: CASSLNGGGETGNQPQHF

clone size: few
D gene: -
J gene: TRBJ1-2
V gene: TRBV11-3
CDR3 DNA: TGTGCCAGCAGCTTTGCGGCATATGGCTACACCTTC
CDR3 protein: CASSFAAYGYTF

clone size: -
D gene: -
J gene: TRBJ2-4
V gene: TRBV10-1
CDR3 DNA: TGCGCCAGCGATGGAGACATTCAGTACTTC
CDR3 protein: CASDGDIQYF

clone size: -
D gene: -
J gene: TRBJ2-5
V gene: TRBV4-3
CDR3 DNA: TGCGCCAGCAGCCACGTGGCCGGGTCAGTTCAAGAGACCCAGTACTTC
CDR3 protein: CASSHVAGSVQETQYF

clone size: -
D gene: TRBD1
J gene: TRBJ2-1
V gene: TRBV19
CDR3 DNA: TGTGCCAGTAGCCCGGGACAGGGAGGTTATGAGCAGTTCTTC
CDR3 protein: CASSPGQGGYEQFF

clone size: -
D gene: -
J gene: TRBJ1-1
V gene: TRBV6-2/TRBV6-3
CDR3 DNA: TGTGCCAGCAGTTACCCGACCGGGGGGGCGCGAGGTGAAGCTTTCTTT
CDR3 protein: CASSYPTGGARGEAFF

clone size: -
D gene: TRBD2
J gene: TRBJ2-3
V gene: TRBV2
CDR3 DNA: TGTGCCAGCAGGCTAGCGGGAGCGGGCGCAGATACGCAGTATTTT
CDR3 protein: CASRLAGAGADTQYF

clone size: -
D gene: -
J gene: TRBJ2-3
V gene: TRBV5-1
CDR3 DNA: TGCGCCAGCAGCTTGAGCGGGTCTAGCACAGATACGCAGTATTTT
CDR3 protein: CASSLSGSSTDTQYF

clone size: -
D gene: -
J gene: TRBJ1-2
V gene: TRBV6-5
CDR3 DNA: TGTGCCAGCAGTTTCAGGGCTTCAGGCTACACCTTC
CDR3 protein: CASSFRASGYTF

clone size: -
D gene: TRBD1
J gene: TRBJ1-4
V gene: TRBV29-1
CDR3 DNA: TGCAGCGCCACCGCCGGGACAGGGAATGAAAAACTGTTTTTT
CDR3 protein: CSATAGTGNEKLFF

clone size: -
D gene: -
J gene: TRBJ2-7
V gene: TRBV5-6
CDR3 DNA: TGTGCCAGCAGCTCACTCCGGGACAAAGCCTACGAGCAGTACTTC
CDR3 protein: CASSSLRDKAYEQYF

clone size: -
D gene: -
J gene: TRBJ2-7
V gene: TRBV5-1
CDR3 DNA: TGCGCCAGCAGCGGGAGTCCGAACGAGCAGTACTTC
CDR3 protein: CASSGSPNEQYF

clone size: -
D gene: -
J gene: TRBJ1-2
V gene: TRBV2
CDR3 DNA: TGTGCCAGCAGCACCAACCAGGGAATCGGCTATGGCTACACCTTC
CDR3 protein: CASSTNQGIGYGYTF

clone size: few
D gene: -
J gene: TRBJ2-5
V gene: TRBV10-3
CDR3 DNA: TGTGCCATCAGTGAGTCCCTGGAGACCCAGTACTTC
CDR3 protein: CAISESLETQYF

clone size: -
D gene: TRBD1
J gene: TRBJ2-7
V gene: TRBV7-2
CDR3 DNA: TGTGCCAGCAGCACCCCAGGGGGCCCCACCTACGAGCAGTACTTC
CDR3 protein: CASSTPGGPTYEQYF

clone size: once
D gene: -
J gene: TRBJ2-1
V gene: TRBV10-2
CDR3 DNA: TGCGCCAGCAGGCCAGGGCCCTACAATGAGCAGTTCTTC
CDR3 protein: CASRPGPYNEQFF

clone size: many
D gene: -
J gene: TRBJ1-5
V gene: TRBV11-3
CDR3 DNA: TGTGCCAGCGGTGGCCCCTGGTCCCAGCATTTT
CDR3 protein: CASGGPWSQHF

clone size: -
D gene: -
J gene: TRBJ2-3
V gene: TRBV6-2/TRBV6-3
CDR3 DNA: TGTGCCAGCAGTCCCTCCAGCGGAAGCACAGATACGCAGTATTTT
CDR3 protein: CASSPSSGSTDTQYF

clone size: -
D gene: -
J gene: TRBJ2-5
V gene: TRBV6-5
CDR3 DNA: TGTGCCAGCAGTTACTCACTGCGGGAGACCCAGTACTTC
CDR3 protein: CASSYSLRETQYF

clone size: -
D gene: -
J gene: TRBJ1-1
V gene: TRBV7-9
CDR3 DNA: TGTGCCAGCAGTCCGGCGGGTGAAGCTTTCTTT
CDR3 protein: CASSPAGEAFF

clone size: -
D gene: -
J gene: TRBJ1-1
V gene: TRBV15
CDR3 DNA: TGTGCCACCAGCAGGGCCCCATTTGACACGAACACTGAAGCTTTCTTT
CDR3 protein: CATSRAPFDTNTEAFF

clone size: -
D gene: -
J gene: TRBJ2-7
V gene: TRBV6-5
CDR3 DNA: TGTGCCAGCAGTTTCGTAACAGGGTCCTACGAGCAGTACTTC
CDR3 protein: CASSFVTGSYEQYF

clone size: -
D gene: -
J gene: TRBJ1-1
V gene: TRBV6-6
CDR3 DNA: TGTGCCAGCGCCCGTGGCCGGGGTGAAGGGACTGAAGCTTTCTTT
CDR3 protein: CASARGRGEGTEAFF

clone size: many
D gene: -
J gene: TRBJ1-1
V gene: TRBV5-1
CDR3 DNA: TGCGCCAGCAGCCTGGGAGTCGACACTGAAGCTTTCTTT
CDR3 protein: CASSLGVDTEAFF

clone size: -
D gene: -
J gene: TRBJ1-2
V gene: TRBV9
CDR3 DNA: TGTGCCAGCAGTGGGGGGGCTTCGTATGGCTACACCTTC
CDR3 protein: CASSGGASYGYTF

clone size: -
D gene: -
J gene: TRBJ2-5
V gene: TRBV20-1
CDR3 DNA: TGCAGTGCTAGTTTCGTCCAAGAGACCCAGTACTTC
CDR3 protein: CSASFVQETQYF

clone size: -
D gene: TRBD1
J gene: TRBJ1-6
V gene: TRBV7-2
CDR3 DNA: TGTGCCAGCAGATCAGGACAGGGCTATAATTCACCCCTCCACTTT
CDR3 protein: CASRSGQGYNSPLHF

clone size: few
D gene: -
J gene: TRBJ1-1
V gene: TRBV4-2
CDR3 DNA: TGTGCCAGCAGCAAGGGGGAGACATCTAACACTGAAGCTTTCTTT
CDR3 protein: CASSKGETSNTEAFF

clone size: -
D gene: TRBD1
J gene: TRBJ1-2
V gene: TRBV6-5
CDR3 DNA: TGTGCCGGTCAGGACAGGGGGCATGGCTACACCTTC
CDR3 protein: CAGQDRGHGYTF

clone size: -
D gene: TRBD2
J gene: TRBJ2-5
V gene: TRBV29-1
CDR3 DNA: TGCAGCGTTGCCGGGGGGGAGGAGACCCAGTACTTC
CDR3 protein: CSVAGGEETQYF

clone size: -
D gene: -
J gene: TRBJ2-3
V gene: TRBV6-1
CDR3 DNA: TGTGCCAGCAGTGGAGTGCCGGGACAAGGGATCACAGATACGCAGTATTTT
CDR3 protein: CASSGVPGQGITDTQYF

clone size: -
D gene: -
J gene: TRBJ2-7
V gene: TRBV19
CDR3 DNA: TGTGCCAGTAGTATAGTCGGGGTGGCCTACGAGCAGTACTTC
CDR3 protein: CASSIVGVAYEQYF

clone size: -
D gene: TRBD2
J gene: TRBJ2-7
V gene: TRBV7-9
CDR3 DNA: TGTGCCAGCAGCTTATTCACCGGCGGGGGCGAGCAGTACTTC
CDR3 protein: CASSLFTGGGEQYF

clone size: -
D gene: TRBD2
J gene: TRBJ2-3
V gene: TRBV7-2
CDR3 DNA: TGTGCCAGCAGCTTCGGGGGAGGGGTCACAGATACGCAGTATTTT
CDR3 protein: CASSFGGGVTDTQYF

clone size: -
D gene: -
J gene: TRBJ1-2
V gene: TRBV13
CDR3 DNA: TGTGCCAGCAGCTTAGTTCGGTTCCCCTATGGCTACACCTTC
CDR3 protein: CASSLVRFPYGYTF

clone size: -
D gene: -
J gene: TRBJ1-4
V gene: TRBV19
CDR3 DNA: TGTGCCAGTAGTCCCCATCGCGAGCCAACTAATGAAAAACTGTTTTTT
CDR3 protein: CASSPHREPTNEKLFF

clone size: -
D gene: TRBD1
J gene: TRBJ2-3
V gene: TRBV2
CDR3 DNA: TGTGCCGGACAGGGGGCACCGGATACGCAGTATTTT
CDR3 protein: CAGQGAPDTQYF

clone size: -
D gene: -
J gene: TRBJ2-3
V gene: TRBV29-1
CDR3 DNA: TGCAGCGCTACTAGTAGCACAGATACGCAGTATTTT
CDR3 protein: CSATSSTDTQYF

clone size: -
D gene: -
J gene: TRBJ2-1
V gene: TRBV9
CDR3 DNA: TGTGCCAGCAGCGTTTCCGACAATGAGCAGTTCTTC
CDR3 protein: CASSVSDNEQFF

clone size: -
D gene: -
J gene: TRBJ1-5
V gene: TRBV4-1
CDR3 DNA: TGCGCCAGCAGCCAAATCAGGGATTCCAATCAGCCCCAGCATTTT
CDR3 protein: CASSQIRDSNQPQHF

clone size: -
D gene: TRBD1
J gene: TRBJ1-4
V gene: TRBV28
CDR3 DNA: TGTGCCAGCATCCCAGGACAGGAAGGGGAAAAACTGTTTTTT
CDR3 protein: CASIPGQEGEKLFF

clone size: -
D gene: TRBD1
J gene: TRBJ1-6
V gene: TRBV11-2
CDR3 DNA: TGTGCCAGCAACAGGGACAGGGGGGAACCCCTCCACTTT
CDR3 protein: CASNRDRGEPLHF

clone size: once
D gene: TRBD1
J gene: TRBJ1-4
V gene: TRBV24-1
CDR3 DNA: TGTGCCACCAGTGATGGACAGGGCCATGAAAAACTGTTTTTT
CDR3 protein: CATSDGQGHEKLFF

clone size: -
D gene: -
J gene: TRBJ1-3
V gene: TRBV12-5
CDR3 DNA: TGTGCTAGTGGTGCACTCTCTGGAAACACCATATATTTT
CDR3 protein: CASGALSGNTIYF

clone size: -
D gene: -
J gene: TRBJ1-1
V gene: TRBV11-2
CDR3 DNA: TGTGCCAGCAGCTTCTTTATCGGCACTGAAGCTTTCTTT
CDR3 protein: CASSFFIGTEAFF

clone size: -
D gene: TRBD1
J gene: TRBJ1-3
V gene: TRBV6-5
CDR3 DNA: TGTGCCAGCAGTTACTCACAGGGGGCTGGAAACACCATATATTTT
CDR3 protein: CASSYSQGAGNTIYF

clone size: -
D gene: -
J gene: TRBJ2-7
V gene: TRBV19
CDR3 DNA: TGTGCCAGTAGTGTTGTCGGGAGTCGGTACGAGCAGTACTTC
CDR3 protein: CASSVVGSRYEQYF

clone size: -
D gene: -
J gene: TRBJ1-3
V gene: TRBV10-1
CDR3 DNA: TGCGCCAGCAGTGAAACAACCGATCCTAACACCATATATTTT
CDR3 protein: CASSETTDPNTIYF

clone size: -
D gene: TRBD1
J gene: TRBJ2-1
V gene: TRBV6-6
CDR3 DNA: TGTGCCAGCAGTTACCCCACAGGGGCCAATGAGCAGTTCTTC
CDR3 protein: CASSYPTGANEQFF

clone size: -
D gene: -
J gene: TRBJ1-1
V gene: TRBV5-1
CDR3 DNA: TGCGCCAGCAGCGCGCGGGGGGATGGCACTGAAGCTTTCTTT
CDR3 protein: CASSARGDGTEAFF